This T cell receptor beta chain is from a study of T cell responses to AZD1222 COVID-19 vaccine. Data came from immunoSEQ multiplex PCR; TCRdb stores just in-frame clones and leaves some out. The table lists tens of thousands of clones, about 80% of them singletons. Of note for this clone: Its cognate antigen is unknown.

General study points: Spike-wide vaccine-associated CD4 TCRs dominated at 160-218 and 743-854.

This receptor was taken from an adult in good health. Source: peripheral blood, taken on day 0 of AZD1222 vaccination.

The chain's CDR3 is CASWGAYNEQFF. The DNA of the CDR3 is TGTGCCAGTTGGGGGGCCTACAATGAGCAGTTCTTC. The rearrangement joins TRBV25-1 to TRBJ2-1; the D gene is possibly TRBD2 (6 bases). There are 12 residues in the CDR3. Germline V gene sequence: CDR1 MGHDK, CDR2 SYGVNS. The V end was cut by 9 bases, the J end by 2 bases, with 8 bases between.